Here is one T cell receptor beta chain with its context. Libraries were prepared by immunoSEQ multiplex PCR; TCRdb keeps only in-frame clonotypes and omits some of them. This sample has more than 20,000 clones; over 75% occur once, and the top ten carry approximately 24%. The data derive from a study of T cells in tumors after PD-1 blockade. Study at large: Peripheral blood samples averaged roughly 40,000 unique clonotypes and about 120,000 templates.

Germline V gene sequence: CDR1 LGHDT, CDR2 YNNKEL (reference sequence). This CDR3 spans 17 amino acids. The V end was cut by 0 bases, the J end by 5 bases, with 19 bases between. This receptor was identified in a human donor with basal cell carcinoma. V gene TRBV3-1 (or the pseudogene TRBV3-2) combines with J gene TRBJ1-1, with D possibly matching TRBD1 (6 bases). Sequencing used PBMCs, obtained before anti-PD-1 treatment. Here the CDR3 reads CASSQEFSFGGRTEAFF. The CDR3, as DNA: TGTGCCAGCAGCCAAGAGTTTTCTTTTGGGGGCCGTACTGAAGCTTTCTTT.